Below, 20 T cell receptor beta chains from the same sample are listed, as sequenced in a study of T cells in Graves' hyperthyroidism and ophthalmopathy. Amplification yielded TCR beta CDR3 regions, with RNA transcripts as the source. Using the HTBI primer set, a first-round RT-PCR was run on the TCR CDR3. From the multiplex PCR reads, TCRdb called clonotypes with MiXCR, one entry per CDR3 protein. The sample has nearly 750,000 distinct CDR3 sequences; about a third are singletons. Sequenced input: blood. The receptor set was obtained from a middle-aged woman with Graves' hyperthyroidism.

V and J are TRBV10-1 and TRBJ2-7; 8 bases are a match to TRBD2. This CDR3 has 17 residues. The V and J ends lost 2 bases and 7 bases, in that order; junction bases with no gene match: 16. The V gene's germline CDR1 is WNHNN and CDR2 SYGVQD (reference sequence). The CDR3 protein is CASSEGREGTGTKEQYF. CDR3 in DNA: TGCGCCAGCAGTGAGGGACGGGAGGGCACCGGGACTAAGGAGCAGTACTTC.

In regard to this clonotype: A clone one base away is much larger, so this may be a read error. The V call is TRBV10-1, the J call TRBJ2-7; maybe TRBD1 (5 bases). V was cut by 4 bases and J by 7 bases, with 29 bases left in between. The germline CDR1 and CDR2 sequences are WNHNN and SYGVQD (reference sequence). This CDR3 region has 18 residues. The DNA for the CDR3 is TGCGCCAGCAGTGCCCGCACCTTAACAGGCGAATCTTCCGGGGAGCAGTACTTC. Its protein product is CASSARTLTGESSGEQYF.

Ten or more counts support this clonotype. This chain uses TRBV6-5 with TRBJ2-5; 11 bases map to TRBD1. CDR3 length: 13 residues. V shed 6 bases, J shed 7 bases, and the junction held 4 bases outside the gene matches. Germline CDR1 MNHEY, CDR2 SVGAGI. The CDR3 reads CASRPGQGATQYF. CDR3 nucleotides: TGTGCCAGCAGACCCGGACAGGGGGCGACCCAGTACTTC.

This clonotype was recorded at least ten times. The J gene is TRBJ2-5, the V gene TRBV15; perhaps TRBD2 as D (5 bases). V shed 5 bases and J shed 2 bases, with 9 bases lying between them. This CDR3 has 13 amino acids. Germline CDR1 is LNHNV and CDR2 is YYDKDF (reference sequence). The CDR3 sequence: CATSYTRQETQYF. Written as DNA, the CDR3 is TGTGCCACCAGCTACACTAGGCAAGAGACCCAGTACTTC.

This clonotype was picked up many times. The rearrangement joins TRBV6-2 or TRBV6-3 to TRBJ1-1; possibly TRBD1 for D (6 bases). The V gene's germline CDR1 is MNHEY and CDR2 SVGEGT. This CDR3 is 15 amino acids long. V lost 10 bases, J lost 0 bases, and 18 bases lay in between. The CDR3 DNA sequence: TGTGCCACGGATAAGGGGGGAGCAATGAACACTGAAGCTTTCTTT. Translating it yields CATDKGGAMNTEAFF.

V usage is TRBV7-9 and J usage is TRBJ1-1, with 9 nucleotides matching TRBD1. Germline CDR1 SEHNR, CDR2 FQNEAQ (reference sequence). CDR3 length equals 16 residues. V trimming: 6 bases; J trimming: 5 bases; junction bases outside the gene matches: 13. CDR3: CASSLVGQGEGTEAFF. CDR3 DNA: TGTGCCAGCAGTTTGGTGGGACAGGGAGAAGGAACTGAAGCTTTCTTT.

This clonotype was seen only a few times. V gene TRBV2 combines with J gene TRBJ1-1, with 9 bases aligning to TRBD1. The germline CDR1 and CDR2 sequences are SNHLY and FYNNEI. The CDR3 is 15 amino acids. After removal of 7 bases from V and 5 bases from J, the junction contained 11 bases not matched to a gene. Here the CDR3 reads CASNPRTGAFTEAFF. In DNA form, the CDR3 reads TGTGCCAGCAACCCCCGGACAGGGGCTTTTACTGAAGCTTTCTTT.

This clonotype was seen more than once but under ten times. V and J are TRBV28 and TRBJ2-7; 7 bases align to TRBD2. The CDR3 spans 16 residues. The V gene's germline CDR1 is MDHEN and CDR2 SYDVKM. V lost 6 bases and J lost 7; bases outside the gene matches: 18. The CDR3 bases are TGTGCCAGCAGCTTTGGGCTAGCGGCCGTACGCGGAGAGCAGTACTTC. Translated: CASSFGLAAVRGEQYF.

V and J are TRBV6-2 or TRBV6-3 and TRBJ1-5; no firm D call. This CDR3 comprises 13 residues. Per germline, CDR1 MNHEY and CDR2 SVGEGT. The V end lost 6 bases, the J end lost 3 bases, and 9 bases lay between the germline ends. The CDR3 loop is CASRAINNQPQHF. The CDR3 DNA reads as TGTGCCAGCAGAGCCATCAACAATCAGCCCCAGCATTTT.

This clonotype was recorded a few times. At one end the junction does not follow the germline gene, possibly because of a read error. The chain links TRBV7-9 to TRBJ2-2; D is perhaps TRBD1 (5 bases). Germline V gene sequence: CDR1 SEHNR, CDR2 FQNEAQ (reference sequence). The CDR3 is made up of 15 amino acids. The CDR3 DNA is TGTGTCAGCAGCGAAGACTCCAGGGAAACCGGGGAGCTGTTTTTT. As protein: CVSSEDSRETGELFF. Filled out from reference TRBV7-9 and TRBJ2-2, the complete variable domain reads DTGVSQNPRHKITKRGQNVTFRCDPISEHNRLYWYRQTLGQGPEFLTYFQNEAQLEKSRLLSDRFSAERPKGSFSTLEIQRTEQGDSAMYLCVSSEDSRETGELFFGEGSRLTVL.

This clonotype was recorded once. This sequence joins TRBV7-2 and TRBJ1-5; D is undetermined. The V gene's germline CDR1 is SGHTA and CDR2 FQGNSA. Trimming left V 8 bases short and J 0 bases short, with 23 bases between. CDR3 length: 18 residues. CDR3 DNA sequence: TGTGCCAGCCCCTATCGCATCTCCCTGGGGTATAGCAATCAGCCCCAGCATTTT. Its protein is CASPYRISLGYSNQPQHF.

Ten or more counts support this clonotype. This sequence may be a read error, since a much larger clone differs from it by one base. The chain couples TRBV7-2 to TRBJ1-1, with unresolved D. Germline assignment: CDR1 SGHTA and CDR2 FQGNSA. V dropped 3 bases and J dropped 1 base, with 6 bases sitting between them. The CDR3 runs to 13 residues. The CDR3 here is CASSFDKNTEAFF. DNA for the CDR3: TGTGCCAGCAGCTTTGACAAGAACACTGAAGCTTTCTTT. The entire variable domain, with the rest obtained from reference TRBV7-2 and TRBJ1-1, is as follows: GAGVSQSPSNKVTEKGKDVELRCDPISGHTALYWYRQSLGQGLEFLIYFQGNSAPDKSGLPSDRFSAERTGGSVSTLTIQRTQQEDSAVYLCASSFDKNTEAFFGQGTRLTVV.

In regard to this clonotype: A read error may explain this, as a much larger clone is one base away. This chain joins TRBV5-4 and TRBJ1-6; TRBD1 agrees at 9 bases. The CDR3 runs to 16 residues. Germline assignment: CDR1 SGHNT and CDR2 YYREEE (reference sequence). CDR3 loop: CASSPTGGDVNSPFHF. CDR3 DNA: TGTGCCAGCAGCCCGACAGGGGGTGATGTTAATTCACCCTTCCACTTT. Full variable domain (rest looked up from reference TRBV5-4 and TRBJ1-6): ETGVTQSPTHLIKTRGQQVTLRCSSQSGHNTVSWYQQALGQGPQFIFQYYREEENGRGNFPPRFSGLQFPNYSSELNVNALELDDSALYLCASSPTGGDVNSPFHFGNGTRLTVT.

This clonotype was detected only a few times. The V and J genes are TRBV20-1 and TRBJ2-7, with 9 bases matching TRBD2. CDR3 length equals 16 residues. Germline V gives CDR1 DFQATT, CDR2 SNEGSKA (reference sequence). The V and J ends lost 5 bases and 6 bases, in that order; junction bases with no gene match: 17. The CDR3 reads CSALGSDSGRVGEQYF. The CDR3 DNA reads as TGCAGTGCTTTAGGCTCGGATAGCGGGAGAGTCGGCGAGCAGTACTTC.

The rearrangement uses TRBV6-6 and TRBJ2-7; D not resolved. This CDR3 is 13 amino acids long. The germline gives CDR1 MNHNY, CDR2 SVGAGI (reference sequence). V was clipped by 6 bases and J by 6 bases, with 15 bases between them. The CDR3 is CASSFDSPGEQYF. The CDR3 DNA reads TGTGCCAGCAGCTTCGACTCCCCCGGCGAGCAGTACTTC.

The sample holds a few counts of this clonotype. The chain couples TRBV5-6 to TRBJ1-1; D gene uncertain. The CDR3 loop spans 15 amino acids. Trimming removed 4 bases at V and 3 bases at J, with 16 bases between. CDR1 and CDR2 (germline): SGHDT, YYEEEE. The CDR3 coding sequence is TGTGCCAGCAGCCCTGACATTCCTCGGGACACTGAAGCTTTCTTT. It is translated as CASSPDIPRDTEAFF.

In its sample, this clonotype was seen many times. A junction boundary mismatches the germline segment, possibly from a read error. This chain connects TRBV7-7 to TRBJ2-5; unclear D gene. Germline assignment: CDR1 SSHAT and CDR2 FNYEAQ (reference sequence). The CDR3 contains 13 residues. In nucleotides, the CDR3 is TGTGCTAGCAGCCCACAGTATGGAGAGACCCAGTACTTC. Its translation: CASSPQYGETQYF.

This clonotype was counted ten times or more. The CDR3 sequence: CASSPFGSYNSPLHF. The CDR3 bases are TGTGCCAGCAGTCCATTCGGGAGTTATAATTCACCCCTCCACTTT. The chain uses TRBV6-5 and TRBJ1-6; D remains unclear. The CDR3 has 15 residues. From germline, CDR1 is MNHEY and CDR2 SVGAGI. The V and J ends lost 5 bases and 4 bases respectively, with 12 bases between them.

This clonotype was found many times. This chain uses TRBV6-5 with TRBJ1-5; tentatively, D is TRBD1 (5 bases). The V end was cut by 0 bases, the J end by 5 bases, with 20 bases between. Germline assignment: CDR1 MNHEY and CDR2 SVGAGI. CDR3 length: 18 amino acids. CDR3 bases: TGTGCCAGCAGTTACTCGCCAACGAATACAGGAAACCATCAGCCCCAGCATTTT. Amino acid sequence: CASSYSPTNTGNHQPQHF.

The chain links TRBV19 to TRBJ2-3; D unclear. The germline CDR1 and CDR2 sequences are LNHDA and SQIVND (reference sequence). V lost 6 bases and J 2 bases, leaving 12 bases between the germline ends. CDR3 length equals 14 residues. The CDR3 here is CASSPQAYTDTQYF. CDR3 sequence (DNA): TGTGCCAGTAGCCCCCAAGCGTACACAGATACGCAGTATTTT.